This TCR beta chain originates from a study of blood T cell repertoires in COVID-19. The wider study: Collection of acute and convalescent COVID-19 samples took place in the United States, Italy and Spain. T cells, B-cell-depleted T cells, or PBMCs supplied cDNA or gDNA.

Using immunoSEQ multiplex PCR, the repertoire was profiled, and TCRdb retains in-frame clones only, with some absent. The repertoire holds 150,000 to 200,000 clones, with about 86% as singletons. This CDR3 is built from 15 residues. V was clipped by 3 bases and J by 4 bases; unmatched bases: 9. Germline V gene data show CDR1 as MDHEN and CDR2 as SYDVKM. The sample taken for sequencing was peripheral blood. The sequence was collected from a man aged 55 to 70 with acute or convalescent COVID-19. This sequence joins TRBV28 and TRBJ2-7, with TRBD1 matching over 7 bases. Here the CDR3 reads CASSFLSGGLYEQYF. The CDR3 DNA reads as TGTGCCAGCAGTTTTCTTTCAGGGGGTCTTTACGAGCAGTACTTC.